Sequencing of this TCR beta chain was carried out in a study of T cells in Graves' hyperthyroidism and ophthalmopathy. CDR3 size: 15 residues. CDR1 MGHDK and CDR2 SYGVNS come from the germline V gene. With 8 bases clipped from V and 5 bases from J, the junction kept 13 bases outside the gene matches. TCR beta CDR3 sequences were amplified from RNA transcripts. The TCR CDR3 was amplified in a first-round RT-PCR using the HTBI primer set. Each CDR3 protein gets one entry after TCRdb re-called the multiplex PCR reads with MiXCR. The data hold about 690,000 distinct CDR3 sequences, with about 18% observed a single time.

Source material: blood. The gene calls are TRBV25-1 and TRBJ2-5; 8 bases agree with TRBD2. This receptor was taken from a man between 50 and 59 years old with Graves' hyperthyroidism. In DNA, the CDR3 is TGTGCCAGCGCGCCCGGGGGGGGAGTGTTGGAGACCCAGTACTTC. Its protein product is CASAPGGGVLETQYF.